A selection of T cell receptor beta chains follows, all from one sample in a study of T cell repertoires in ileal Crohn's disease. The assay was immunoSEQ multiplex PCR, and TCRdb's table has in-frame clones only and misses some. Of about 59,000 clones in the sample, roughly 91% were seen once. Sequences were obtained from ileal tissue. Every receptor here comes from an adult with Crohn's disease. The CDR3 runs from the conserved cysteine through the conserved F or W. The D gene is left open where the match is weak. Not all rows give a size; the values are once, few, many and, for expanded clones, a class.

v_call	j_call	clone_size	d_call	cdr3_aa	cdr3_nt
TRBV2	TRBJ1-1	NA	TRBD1	CASSDRTGRTEAFF	TGTGCCAGCAGTGACCGGACAGGGAGGACTGAAGCTTTCTTT
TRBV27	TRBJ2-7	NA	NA	CASSFGQTYEQYF	TGTGCCAGCAGTTTCGGACAGACCTACGAGCAGTACTTC
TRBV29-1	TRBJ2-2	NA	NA	CSGGTSNTGELFF	TGCAGCGGTGGGACTTCCAACACCGGGGAGCTGTTTTTT
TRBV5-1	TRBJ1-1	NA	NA	CASSLAGAYTEAFF	TGCGCCAGCAGCTTGGCAGGGGCGTACACTGAAGCTTTCTTT
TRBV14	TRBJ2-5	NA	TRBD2	CASSQRGSSGRAQETQYF	TGTGCCAGCAGCCAGAGGGGTTCTAGCGGGAGGGCCCAAGAGACCCAGTACTTC
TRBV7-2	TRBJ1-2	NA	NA	CASSHRVLSNYGYTF	TGTGCCAGCAGCCACCGGGTCCTCTCTAACTATGGCTACACCTTC
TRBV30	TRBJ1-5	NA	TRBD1	CAWAGTANQPQHF	TGTGCCTGGGCCGGGACAGCGAATCAGCCCCAGCATTTT
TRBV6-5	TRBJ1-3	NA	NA	CASSWTLSSGNTIYF	TGTGCCAGCAGTTGGACTCTCAGCTCTGGAAACACCATATATTTT
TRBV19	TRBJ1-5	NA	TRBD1	CASGQGRRGNQPQHF	TGTGCCAGTGGACAGGGACGACGGGGCAATCAGCCCCAGCATTTT
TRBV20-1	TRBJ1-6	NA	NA	CSARDTSPLHF	TGCAGTGCTAGAGACACTTCCCCCCTCCACTTT
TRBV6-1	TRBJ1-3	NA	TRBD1	CASRQTGGSGNTIYF	TGTGCCAGCAGACAAACAGGGGGCTCTGGAAACACCATATATTTT
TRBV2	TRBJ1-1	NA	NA	CASSDRQENTEAFF	TGTGCCAGCAGTGACCGACAGGAGAACACTGAAGCTTTCTTT
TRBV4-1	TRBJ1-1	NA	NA	CASMLVLANTEAFF	TGCGCCAGCATGTTGGTTCTGGCGAACACTGAAGCTTTCTTT
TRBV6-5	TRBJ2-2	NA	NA	CASSYSRSTGELFF	TGTGCCAGCAGTTACTCGAGATCCACCGGGGAGCTGTTTTTT
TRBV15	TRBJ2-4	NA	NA	CATTEPQGQKNIQYF	TGTGCCACCACCGAACCCCAGGGACAAAAAAACATTCAGTACTTC
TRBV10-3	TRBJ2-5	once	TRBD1	CAISGRDRRNQETQYF	TGTGCCATCAGTGGCCGGGACAGGCGGAACCAAGAGACCCAGTACTTC
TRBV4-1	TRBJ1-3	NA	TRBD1	CASSLQNRGYTIYF	TGCGCCAGCAGCCTACAAAACAGGGGATACACCATATATTTT
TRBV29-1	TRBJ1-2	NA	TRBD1	CSATRQGAGGYTF	TGCAGCGCCACTAGACAGGGAGCCGGTGGCTACACCTTC
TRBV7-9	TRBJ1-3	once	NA	CASSIRQESSGNTIYF	TGTGCCAGCAGTATTCGACAGGAGAGCTCTGGAAACACCATATATTTT
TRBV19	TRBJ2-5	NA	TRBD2	CASSNLKKGGYQETQYF	TGTGCCAGTAGTAACTTAAAGAAGGGAGGGTACCAAGAGACCCAGTACTTC
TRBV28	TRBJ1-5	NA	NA	CASSGGSQPQHF	TGTGCCAGCAGTGGGGGGAGTCAGCCCCAGCATTTT
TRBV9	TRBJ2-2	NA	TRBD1	CASSVGQGTITGELFF	TGTGCCAGCAGCGTGGGACAGGGGACAATAACCGGGGAGCTGTTTTTT
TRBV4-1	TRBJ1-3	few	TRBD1	CASSQDVYQQGSGNTIYF	TGCGCCAGCAGCCAAGATGTATACCAACAGGGGTCCGGAAACACCATATATTTT
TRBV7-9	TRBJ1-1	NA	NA	CASSFARFAEHGNTEAFF	TGTGCCAGCAGCTTTGCACGGTTCGCGGAACACGGGAACACTGAAGCTTTCTTT
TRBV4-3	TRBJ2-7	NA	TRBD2	CASSQDRGVYEQYF	TGCGCCAGCAGCCAAGATCGGGGGGTCTACGAGCAGTACTTC
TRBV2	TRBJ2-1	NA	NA	CASSVDRQGEQFF	TGTGCCAGCAGTGTAGACCGTCAGGGGGAGCAGTTCTTC
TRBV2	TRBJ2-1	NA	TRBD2	CASRLAGDEQFF	TGTGCCAGCCGACTAGCGGGAGATGAGCAGTTCTTC
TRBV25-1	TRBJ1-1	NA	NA	CASSPTGGFTEAFF	TGTGCCAGCAGTCCCACGGGGGGGTTTACTGAAGCTTTCTTT
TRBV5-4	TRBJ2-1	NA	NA	CASSSDGKYNEQFF	TGTGCCAGCAGCTCGGACGGGAAATACAATGAGCAGTTCTTC
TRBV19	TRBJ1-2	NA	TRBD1	CASSLDRTGYGYTF	TGTGCCAGTAGTCTCGATAGGACAGGCTATGGCTACACCTTC
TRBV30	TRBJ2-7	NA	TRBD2	CAWTRTSGSYEQYF	TGTGCCTGGACAAGAACTAGCGGGAGCTACGAGCAGTACTTC
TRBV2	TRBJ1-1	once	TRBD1	CASTRGSTEAFF	TGTGCCAGCACCAGGGGGAGCACTGAAGCTTTCTTT
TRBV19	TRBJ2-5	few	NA	CASSITEPQETQYF	TGTGCCAGTAGTATAACAGAACCCCAAGAGACCCAGTACTTC
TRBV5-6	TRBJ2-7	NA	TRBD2	CASSGPGGEQYF	TGTGCCAGCAGTGGGCCGGGAGGAGAGCAGTACTTC
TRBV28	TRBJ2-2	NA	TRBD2	CASSLAGQGTGELFF	TGTGCCAGCAGTCTAGCGGGACAAGGCACCGGGGAGCTGTTTTTT
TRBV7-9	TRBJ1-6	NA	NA	CASSSGLSLHF	TGTGCCAGCAGCTCAGGGTTGTCCCTCCACTTT
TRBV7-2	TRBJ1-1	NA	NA	CASSPRTVNTEAFF	TGTGCCAGCAGCCCTCGGACTGTGAACACTGAAGCTTTCTTT
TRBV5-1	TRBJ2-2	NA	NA	CASSGESAGELFF	TGCGCCAGCAGCGGAGAGTCGGCCGGGGAGCTGTTTTTT
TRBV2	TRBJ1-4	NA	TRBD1	CASLVSGTGSGKLFF	TGTGCCAGCTTAGTTTCCGGGACAGGATCTGGAAAACTGTTTTTT
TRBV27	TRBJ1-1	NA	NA	CASSFVGRGNTEAFF	TGTGCCAGCAGTTTCGTGGGTAGGGGGAACACTGAAGCTTTCTTT
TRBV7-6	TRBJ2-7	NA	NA	CASSPGPYEQYF	TGTGCCAGCAGCCCCGGTCCCTACGAGCAGTACTTC
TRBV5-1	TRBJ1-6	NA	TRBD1	CASSLDGTGFSPLHF	TGCGCCAGCAGCTTGGACGGGACAGGGTTTTCACCCCTCCACTTT
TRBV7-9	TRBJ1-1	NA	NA	CASSADREAFF	TGTGCCAGCAGCGCGGACAGAGAAGCTTTCTTT
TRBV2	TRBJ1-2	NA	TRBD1	CASRGGQGYGYTF	TGTGCCAGCAGGGGGGGACAGGGTTATGGCTACACCTTC
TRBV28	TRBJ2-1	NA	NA	CASSPPPGGREQFF	TGTGCCAGCAGTCCTCCACCAGGAGGAAGGGAGCAGTTCTTC
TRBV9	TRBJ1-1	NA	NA	CASSVGIRGSEAFF	TGTGCCAGCAGCGTAGGGATTCGGGGGTCTGAAGCTTTCTTT
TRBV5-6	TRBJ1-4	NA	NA	CASSFLAVNEKLFF	TGTGCCAGCAGCTTCCTGGCGGTTAACGAAAAACTGTTTTTT
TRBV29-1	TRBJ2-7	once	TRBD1	CSVGQATQGSSYEQYF	TGCAGCGTAGGACAGGCCACTCAGGGGTCCTCCTACGAGCAGTACTTC
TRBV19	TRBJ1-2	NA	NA	CASSITGSYNGYTF	TGTGCCAGTAGTATTACAGGGTCTTATAATGGCTACACCTTC
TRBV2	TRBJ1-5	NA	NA	CASSERRGPQPQHF	TGTGCCAGCAGTGAAAGGCGGGGTCCGCAGCCCCAGCATTTT
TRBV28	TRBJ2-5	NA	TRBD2	CASIGRASETQYF	TGTGCCAGCATAGGGAGGGCGTCGGAGACCCAGTACTTC
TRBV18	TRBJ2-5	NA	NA	CASSPEMLGAVETQYF	TGTGCCAGCTCACCAGAAATGCTGGGGGCGGTAGAGACCCAGTACTTC
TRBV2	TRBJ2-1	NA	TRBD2	CARSGGESYNEQFF	TGTGCCAGAAGTGGGGGGGAATCCTACAATGAGCAGTTCTTC
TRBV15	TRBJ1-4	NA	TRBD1	CATRGQGPGKLFF	TGTGCCACCAGAGGACAGGGTCCGGGAAAACTGTTTTTT
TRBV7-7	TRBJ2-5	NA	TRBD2	CASSLRPGTSGNHEETQYF	TGTGCTAGCAGCTTAAGGCCCGGGACTAGCGGGAATCACGAAGAGACCCAGTACTTC
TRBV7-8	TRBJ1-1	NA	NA	CASSLEGRGNTEAFF	TGTGCCAGCAGCCTTGAAGGACGGGGGAACACTGAAGCTTTCTTT
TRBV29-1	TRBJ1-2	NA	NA	CSVPGGGSWNGYTF	TGCAGCGTCCCGGGCGGGGGCTCGTGGAATGGCTACACCTTC